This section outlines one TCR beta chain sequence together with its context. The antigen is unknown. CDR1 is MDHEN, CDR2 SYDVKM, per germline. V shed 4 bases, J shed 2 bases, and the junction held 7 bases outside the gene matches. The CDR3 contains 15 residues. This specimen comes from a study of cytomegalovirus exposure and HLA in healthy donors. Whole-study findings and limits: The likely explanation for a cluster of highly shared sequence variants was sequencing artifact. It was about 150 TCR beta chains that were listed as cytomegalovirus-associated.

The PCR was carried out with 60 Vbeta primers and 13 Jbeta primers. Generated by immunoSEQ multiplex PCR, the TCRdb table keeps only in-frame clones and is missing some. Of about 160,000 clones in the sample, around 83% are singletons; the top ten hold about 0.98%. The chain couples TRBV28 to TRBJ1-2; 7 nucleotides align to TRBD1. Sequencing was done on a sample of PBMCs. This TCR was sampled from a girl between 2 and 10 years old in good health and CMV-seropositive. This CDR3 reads CASSSRRQGNYGYTF. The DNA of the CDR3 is TGTGCCAGCAGTTCTCGTCGACAGGGCAACTATGGCTACACCTTC.